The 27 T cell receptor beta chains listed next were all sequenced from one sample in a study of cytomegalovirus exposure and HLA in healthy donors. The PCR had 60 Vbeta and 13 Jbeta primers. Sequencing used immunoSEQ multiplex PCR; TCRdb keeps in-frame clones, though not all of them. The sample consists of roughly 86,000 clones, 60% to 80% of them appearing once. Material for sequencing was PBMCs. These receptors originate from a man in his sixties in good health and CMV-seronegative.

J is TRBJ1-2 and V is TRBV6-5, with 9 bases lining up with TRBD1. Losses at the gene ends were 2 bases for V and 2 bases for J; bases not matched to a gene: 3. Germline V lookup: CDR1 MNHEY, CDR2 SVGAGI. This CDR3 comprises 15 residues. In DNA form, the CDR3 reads TGTGCCAGCAGTTACAGAGGGACAGGGAACTATGGCTACACCTTC. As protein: CASSYRGTGNYGYTF.

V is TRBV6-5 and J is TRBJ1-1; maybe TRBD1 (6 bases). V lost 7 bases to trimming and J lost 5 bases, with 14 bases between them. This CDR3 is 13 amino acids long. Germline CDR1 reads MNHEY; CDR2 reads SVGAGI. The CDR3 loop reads CASKGQSRTEAFF. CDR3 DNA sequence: TGTGCCAGCAAAGGACAGTCTCGAACTGAAGCTTTCTTT.

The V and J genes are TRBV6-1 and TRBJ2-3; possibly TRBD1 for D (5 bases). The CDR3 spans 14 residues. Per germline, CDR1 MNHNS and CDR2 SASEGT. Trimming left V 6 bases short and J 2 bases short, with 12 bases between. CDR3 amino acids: CASSDSSLTDTQYF. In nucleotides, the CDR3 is TGTGCCAGCAGCGACAGTTCCCTCACAGATACGCAGTATTTT.

CDR3: CASATTRGTQYF. CDR3 sequence (DNA): TGTGCCAGCGCCACGACCAGGGGCACCCAGTACTTC. This chain links TRBV18 with TRBJ2-5; possibly TRBD1 for D (6 bases). Germline loops: CDR1 KGHSH, CDR2 LQKENI. The V and J ends lost 8 bases and 8 bases respectively, with 15 bases between them. The CDR3 is made up of 12 amino acids.

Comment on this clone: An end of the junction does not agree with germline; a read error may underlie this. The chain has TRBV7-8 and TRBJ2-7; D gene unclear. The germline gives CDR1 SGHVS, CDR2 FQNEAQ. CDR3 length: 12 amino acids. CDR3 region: CASSLGSVSVAF. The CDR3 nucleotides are TGTGCCAGCAGCTTAGGTTCCGTCTCGGTCGCTTTC.

The CDR3, as DNA: TGTGCCAGCAGTCTCGGGACTAGCGGGAGGGCACCCCTCTACGAGCAGTACTTC. Protein sequence: CASSLGTSGRAPLYEQYF. The V call is TRBV28, the J call TRBJ2-7; 16 bases line up with TRBD2. The V gene's germline CDR1 is MDHEN and CDR2 SYDVKM. Trimming took 5 bases from V and 3 from J; bases not matched to a gene: 10. This CDR3 contains 18 residues.

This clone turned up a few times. CDR3 in DNA: TGTGCCAGCAGTTACTTAAGGGGCCACGAGCAGTACTTC. This codes for CASSYLRGHEQYF. The rearrangement joins TRBV6-6 to TRBJ2-7; tentative D call: TRBD1 (5 bases). This CDR3 is built from 13 residues. V dropped 1 base and J dropped 5 bases, with 9 bases sitting between them. Germline CDR1 MNHNY, CDR2 SVGAGI (reference sequence).

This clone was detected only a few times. The CDR3 protein is CALKTGYENSPLHF. In DNA form, the CDR3 reads TGTGCCCTCAAGACAGGGTACGAGAATTCACCCCTCCACTTT. The chain has TRBV30 and TRBJ1-6; 7 nucleotides agree with TRBD1. Germline V gene lookup returns CDR1 GTSNPN and CDR2 SVGIG (reference sequence). The CDR3 spans 14 residues. J gave up 7 bases and V 8 bases, and 11 bases lay outside the gene matches.

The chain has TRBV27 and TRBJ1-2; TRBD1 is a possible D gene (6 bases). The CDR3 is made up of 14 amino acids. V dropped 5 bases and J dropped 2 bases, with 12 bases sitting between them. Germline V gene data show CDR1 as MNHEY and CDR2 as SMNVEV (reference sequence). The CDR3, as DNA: TGTGCCAGCAGTCCGACACAGGGAAACTATGGCTACACCTTC. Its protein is CASSPTQGNYGYTF.

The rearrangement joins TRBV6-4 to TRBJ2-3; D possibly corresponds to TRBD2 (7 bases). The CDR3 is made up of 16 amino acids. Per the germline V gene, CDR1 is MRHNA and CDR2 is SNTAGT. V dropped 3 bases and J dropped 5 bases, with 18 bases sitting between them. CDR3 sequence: CASSDLGGPLGDTQYF. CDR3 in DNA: TGTGCCAGCAGTGATCTCGGGGGGCCGCTTGGAGATACGCAGTATTTT.

This chain's CDR3 is CASSYEREAFF. DNA for the CDR3: TGTGCCAGCAGTTACGAGAGGGAAGCTTTCTTT. The chain links TRBV6-5 to TRBJ1-1; D uncertain. Germline V lookup: CDR1 MNHEY, CDR2 SVGAGI. Trimming removed 2 bases at V and 8 bases at J, with 6 bases between. This CDR3 region has 11 residues.

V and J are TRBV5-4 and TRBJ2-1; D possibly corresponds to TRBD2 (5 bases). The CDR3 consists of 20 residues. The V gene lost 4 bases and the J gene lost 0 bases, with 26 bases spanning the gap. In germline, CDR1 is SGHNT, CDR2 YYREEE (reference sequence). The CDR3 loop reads CASSTPGISQHRSSYNEQFF. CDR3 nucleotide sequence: TGTGCCAGCAGCACACCCGGGATTTCTCAGCACCGGAGCTCCTACAATGAGCAGTTCTTC.

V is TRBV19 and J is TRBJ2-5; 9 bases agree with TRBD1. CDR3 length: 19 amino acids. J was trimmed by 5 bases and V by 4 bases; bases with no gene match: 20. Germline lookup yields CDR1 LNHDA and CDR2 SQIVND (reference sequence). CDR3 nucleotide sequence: TGTGCCAGTAGTACTAATATCCGAACCCAACAGGGGGCGCATGAGACCCAGTACTTC. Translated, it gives CASSTNIRTQQGAHETQYF.

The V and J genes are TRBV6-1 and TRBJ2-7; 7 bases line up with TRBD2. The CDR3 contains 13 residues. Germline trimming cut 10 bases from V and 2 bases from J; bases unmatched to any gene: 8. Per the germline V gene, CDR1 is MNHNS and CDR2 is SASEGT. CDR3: CAIGGLGTYEQYF. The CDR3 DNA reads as TGTGCCATCGGGGGGTTGGGGACCTACGAGCAGTACTTC.

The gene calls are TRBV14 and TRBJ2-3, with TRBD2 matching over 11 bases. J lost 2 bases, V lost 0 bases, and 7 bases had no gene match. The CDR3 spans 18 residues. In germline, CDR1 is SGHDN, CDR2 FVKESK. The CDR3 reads CASSQDESGLAVTDTQYF. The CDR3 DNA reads TGTGCCAGCAGCCAAGACGAGTCGGGACTAGCGGTCACAGATACGCAGTATTTT.

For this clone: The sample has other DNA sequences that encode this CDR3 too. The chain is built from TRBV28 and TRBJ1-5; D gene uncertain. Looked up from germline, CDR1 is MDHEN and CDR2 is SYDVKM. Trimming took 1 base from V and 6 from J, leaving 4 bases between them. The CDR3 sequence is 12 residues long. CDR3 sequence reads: CASSLSSQPQHF. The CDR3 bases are TGTGCCAGCAGTTTATCCAGTCAGCCCCAGCATTTT.

In DNA, the CDR3 is TGCGCCAGCAGCAGTCAACAGGGGCACGACGAGCAGTACTTC. It yields the protein CASSSQQGHDEQYF. This chain connects TRBV5-1 to TRBJ2-7; TRBD1 agrees at 7 bases. Losses at the gene ends were 4 bases for V and 5 bases for J; bases not matched to a gene: 9. The CDR3 has 14 residues. CDR1 SGHRS and CDR2 YFSETQ come from the germline V gene.

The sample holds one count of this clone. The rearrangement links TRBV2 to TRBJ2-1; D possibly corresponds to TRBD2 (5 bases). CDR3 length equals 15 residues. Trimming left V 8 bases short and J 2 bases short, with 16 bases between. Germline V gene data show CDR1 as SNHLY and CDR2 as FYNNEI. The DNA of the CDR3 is TGTGCCAGCCGGTGGGAAGCGGTAACCTACAATGAGCAGTTCTTC. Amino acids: CASRWEAVTYNEQFF.

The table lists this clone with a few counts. This chain's CDR3 is CAWSVRSGGITSTDTQYF. CDR3 sequence (DNA): TGTGCCTGGAGTGTACGAAGCGGGGGGATAACTAGCACAGATACGCAGTATTTT. The V gene is TRBV30, the J gene TRBJ2-3, with 9 bases fitting TRBD2. Trimming at V came to 0 bases and at J to 0 bases, leaving 10 bases not matched to a gene. Per germline, CDR1 GTSNPN and CDR2 SVGIG (reference sequence). The CDR3 runs 18 residues. Complete variable domain (other parts from reference TRBV30 and TRBJ2-3): SQTIHQWPATLVQPVGSPLSLECTVEGTSNPNLYWYRQAAGRGLQLLFYSVGIGQISSEVPQNLSASRPQDRQFILSSKKLLLSDSGFYLCAWSVRSGGITSTDTQYFGPGTRLTVL.

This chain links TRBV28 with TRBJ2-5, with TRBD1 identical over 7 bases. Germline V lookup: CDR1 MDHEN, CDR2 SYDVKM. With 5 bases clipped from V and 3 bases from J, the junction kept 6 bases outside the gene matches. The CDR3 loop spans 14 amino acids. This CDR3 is CASSPGGQKETQYF. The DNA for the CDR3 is TGTGCCAGCAGTCCTGGGGGACAGAAAGAGACCCAGTACTTC. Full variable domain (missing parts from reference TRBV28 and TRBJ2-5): DVKVTQSSRYLVKRTGEKVFLECVQDMDHENMFWYRQDPGLGLRLIYFSYDVKMKEKGDIPEGYSVSREKKERFSLILESASTNQTSMYLCASSPGGQKETQYFGPGTRLLVL.

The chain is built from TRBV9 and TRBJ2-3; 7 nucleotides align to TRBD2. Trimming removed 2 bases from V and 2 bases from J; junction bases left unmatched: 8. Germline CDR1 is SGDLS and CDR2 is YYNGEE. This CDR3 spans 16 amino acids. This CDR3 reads CASSVGERGYTDTQYF. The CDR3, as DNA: TGTGCCAGCAGCGTCGGGGAGCGGGGTTACACAGATACGCAGTATTTT.

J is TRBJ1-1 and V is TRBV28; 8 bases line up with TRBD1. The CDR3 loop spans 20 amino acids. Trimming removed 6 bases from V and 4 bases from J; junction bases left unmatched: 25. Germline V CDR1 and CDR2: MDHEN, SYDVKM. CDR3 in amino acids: CASSLKLADRVSTRTTEAFF. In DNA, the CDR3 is TGTGCCAGCAGCCTAAAACTCGCGGACAGGGTTAGTACACGGACCACTGAAGCTTTCTTT. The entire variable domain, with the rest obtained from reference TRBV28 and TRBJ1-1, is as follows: DVKVTQSSRYLVKRTGEKVFLECVQDMDHENMFWYRQDPGLGLRLIYFSYDVKMKEKGDIPEGYSVSREKKERFSLILESASTNQTSMYLCASSLKLADRVSTRTTEAFFGQGTRLTVV.

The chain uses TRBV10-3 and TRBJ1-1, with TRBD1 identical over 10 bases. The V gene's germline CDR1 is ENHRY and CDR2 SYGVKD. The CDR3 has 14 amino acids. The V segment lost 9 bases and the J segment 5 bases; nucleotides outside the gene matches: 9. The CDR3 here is CAIRQGAERTEAFF. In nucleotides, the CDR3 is TGTGCCATTAGACAGGGGGCGGAGAGGACTGAAGCTTTCTTT.

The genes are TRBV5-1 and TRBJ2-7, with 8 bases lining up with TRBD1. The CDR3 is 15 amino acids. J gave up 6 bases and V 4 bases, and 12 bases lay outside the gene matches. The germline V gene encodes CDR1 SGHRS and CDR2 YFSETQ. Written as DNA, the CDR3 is TGCGCCAGCAGCACGAGACAGGGGCCAGATGGCGAGCAGTACTTC. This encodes CASSTRQGPDGEQYF.

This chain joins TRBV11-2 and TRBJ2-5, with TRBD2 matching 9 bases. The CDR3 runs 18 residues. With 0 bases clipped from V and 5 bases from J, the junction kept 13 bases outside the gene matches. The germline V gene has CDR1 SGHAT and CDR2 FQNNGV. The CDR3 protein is CASSLDSRSGSQAETQYF. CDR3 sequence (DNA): TGTGCCAGCAGCTTAGATTCTCGTAGCGGGAGCCAGGCGGAGACCCAGTACTTC.

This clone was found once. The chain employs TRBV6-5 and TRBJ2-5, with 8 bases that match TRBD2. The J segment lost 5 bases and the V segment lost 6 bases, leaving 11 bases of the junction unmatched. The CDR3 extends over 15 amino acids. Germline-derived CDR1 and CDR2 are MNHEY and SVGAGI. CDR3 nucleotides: TGTGCCAGCAGCTGGCCGGGACTAGAGGGGGAGACCCAGTACTTC. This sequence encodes CASSWPGLEGETQYF.

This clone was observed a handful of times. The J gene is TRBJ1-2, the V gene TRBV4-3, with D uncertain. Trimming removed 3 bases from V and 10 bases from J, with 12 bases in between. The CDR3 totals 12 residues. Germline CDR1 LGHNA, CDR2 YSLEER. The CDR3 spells CASSQTKGDYTF. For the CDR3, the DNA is TGCGCCAGCAGCCAGACTAAGGGTGACTACACCTTC.